The 10 T cell receptor beta chains given below trace back to one sample, sequenced in a study of shared clonotypes between healthy human individuals. Clones were sequenced by immunoSEQ multiplex PCR, and TCRdb holds only the in-frame ones, with some missing. This table holds fewer than 700,000 clones, around 77% found once. The source material was PBMCs. All receptors derive from a woman in her thirties or forties in good health. Some clones in this sample may be carry-over from other donors' samples.

This sequence joins TRBV19 and TRBJ2-1; D uncertain. V lost 1 base to trimming and J lost 8 bases, with 18 bases between them. CDR3 length: 16 residues. Germline V CDR1 and CDR2: LNHDA, SQIVND (reference sequence). CDR3 nucleotide sequence: TGTGCCAGTAGTATAGTAGGTATAGCTAGGAGCCATGAGCAGTTCTTC. It translates to CASSIVGIARSHEQFF.

The chain joins TRBV28 to TRBJ2-5; D is undetermined. The CDR3 extends over 14 amino acids. V was clipped by 2 bases and J by 7 bases, with 14 bases between them. Germline values: CDR1 MDHEN, CDR2 SYDVKM. In DNA, the CDR3 is TGTGCCAGCAGTTTACCCCTCGGTAAAGGGACCCAGTACTTC. This encodes CASSLPLGKGTQYF.

V gene TRBV28 combines with J gene TRBJ2-6; D is undetermined. The CDR3 runs 17 residues. Trimming took 6 bases from V and 0 from J, leaving 15 bases between them. CDR1 MDHEN and CDR2 SYDVKM come from the germline V gene. CDR3 protein: CASSPSAGLSGANVLTF. The CDR3 DNA reads TGTGCCAGCAGCCCCTCCGCAGGCCTCTCTGGGGCCAACGTCCTGACTTTC.

The chain is built from TRBV2 and TRBJ1-1, with D uncertain. With 6 bases removed from V and 6 bases from J, the gap between germline ends came to 14 bases. Germline V CDR1 and CDR2: SNHLY, FYNNEI. The length of the CDR3 is 13 residues. The CDR3 coding sequence is TGTGCCAGCAGACGGACGATCGGAGCTGAAGCTTTCTTT. Its protein product is CASRRTIGAEAFF.

The rearrangement links TRBV6-5 to TRBJ2-7; D ambiguous. The V end lost 2 bases, the J end lost 1 base, and 15 bases lay between the germline ends. CDR3 length equals 16 residues. The germline CDR1 and CDR2 sequences are MNHEY and SVGAGI. In nucleotides, the CDR3 is TGTGCCAGCAGTTACCCCGCCGGGTCCTTTTCCTACGAGCAGTACTTC. The encoded protein is CASSYPAGSFSYEQYF.

In this sample, this clone turned up a few times. This chain uses TRBV19 with TRBJ1-1; no clear D gene. There are 15 residues in the CDR3. Looked up from germline, CDR1 is LNHDA and CDR2 is SQIVND (reference sequence). Trimming shortened V by 5 bases and J by 4 bases, and 17 bases separated the two germline ends. CDR3 coding DNA: TGTGCCAGTAGTCTTGGACGGGCGAGCGGCACTGAAGCTTTCTTT. Protein: CASSLGRASGTEAFF.

The chain links TRBV27 to TRBJ1-2; 7 nucleotides line up with TRBD1. The V segment lost 6 bases and the J segment 4 bases; nucleotides outside the gene matches: 11. This CDR3 has 15 amino acids. CDR1 is MNHEY and CDR2 is SMNVEV in the germline V gene (reference sequence). This CDR3 reads CASRQTGVRFYGYTF. CDR3 sequence (DNA): TGTGCCAGCAGGCAAACAGGGGTACGATTCTATGGCTACACCTTC.

CDR3 bases: TGTGCCAGCAGGGACGGACCAAACACCGGGGAGCTGTTTTTT. It specifies CASRDGPNTGELFF. The V and J genes are TRBV7-3 and TRBJ2-2; D is uncertain. The CDR3 is made up of 14 amino acids. Germline V CDR1 and CDR2: SGHTA, FQGTGA. V shed 6 bases and J shed 2 bases, with 10 bases lying between them.

V and J are TRBV5-6 and TRBJ2-5; D possibly corresponds to TRBD1 (5 bases). The V end lost 4 bases, the J end lost 1 base, and 11 bases lay between the germline ends. The germline V gene encodes CDR1 SGHDT and CDR2 YYEEEE. The CDR3 consists of 14 residues. In DNA, the CDR3 is TGTGCCAGCAGCCACCGACAGACCCAAGAGACCCAGTACTTC. It codes for CASSHRQTQETQYF.

This rearrangement joins TRBV13 to TRBJ2-3; D is possibly TRBD1 (5 bases). The CDR3 is 15 residues long. CDR1 and CDR2 (germline): PRHDT, FYEKMQ (reference sequence). V was trimmed by 5 bases and J by 3 bases, leaving 15 bases between them. The CDR3 nucleotides read TGTGCCAGCAGCGCTCCAGGGCCAAAAACAGATACGCAGTATTTT. Translating gives CASSAPGPKTDTQYF.